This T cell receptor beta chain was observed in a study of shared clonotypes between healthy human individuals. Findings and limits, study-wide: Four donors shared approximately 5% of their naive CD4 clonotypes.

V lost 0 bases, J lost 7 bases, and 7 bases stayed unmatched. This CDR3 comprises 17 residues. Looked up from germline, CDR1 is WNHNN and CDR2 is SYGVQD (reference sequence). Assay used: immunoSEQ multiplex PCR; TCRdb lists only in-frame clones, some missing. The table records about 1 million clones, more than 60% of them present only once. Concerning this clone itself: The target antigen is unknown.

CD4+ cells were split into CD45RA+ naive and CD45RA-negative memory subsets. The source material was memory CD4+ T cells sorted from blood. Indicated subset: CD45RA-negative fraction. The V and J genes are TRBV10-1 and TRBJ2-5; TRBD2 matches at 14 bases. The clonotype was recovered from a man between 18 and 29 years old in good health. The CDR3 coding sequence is TGCGCCAGCAGTGAGTCGAGACTAGCGGGAGGGCCCGTGACCCAGTACTTC. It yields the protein CASSESRLAGGPVTQYF.